The TCR beta chain described here comes from a study of CD8 T cells in ankylosing spondylitis. Whole-study findings and limits: Clones that were linked to disease were CD8+ and were relatively rare in peripheral blood. Some motif variants were previously reported in reactive arthritis synovial fluid and blood. It was reported that disease-linked clones were significantly enriched in matched ankylosing spondylitis synovial fluid. It appeared that ankylosing spondylitis blood was characterized by a TCR beta motif of several highly homologous variants.

Only a few counts were recorded for this clonotype. The antigen remains unidentified. Scientists made TCR beta libraries using quantitative 5'-RACE with molecular barcodes. TCRdb redid the calling of the 5' RACE reads with MiXCR, one entry per CDR3 protein. Here the sample spans some 800,000 distinct CDR3 sequences, approximately 10% being singletons. The ends were cut back, 7 bases at V and 7 bases at J, with 14 bases in the middle. Germline-derived CDR1 and CDR2 are SQVTM and ANQGSEA. This CDR3 is 12 amino acids long. This TCR was sampled from a male donor with ankylosing spondylitis. V is TRBV29-1 and J is TRBJ2-1; no clear D gene. The material sequenced was blood, either unsorted or a sorted T cell fraction (not recorded which). The CDR3, as DNA: TGCAGCGCTTATGACCCTCGGAATGAGCAGTTCTTC. Its translation: CSAYDPRNEQFF.